One sample yielded the 14 T cell receptor beta chains listed below, sequenced in a study of T cell responses to AZD1222 COVID-19 vaccine. Method: immunoSEQ multiplex PCR; TCRdb's copy keeps in-frame clones and lacks some. The profile shows 180,000 or so clones, around 92% of them singletons. Sequences were derived from peripheral blood, sampled 28 days after the second AZD1222 dose. These receptors came from an adult who received the AZD1222 COVID-19 vaccine.

This chain uses TRBV4-3 with TRBJ2-3; D is undetermined. V was cut by 3 bases and J by 0 bases, with 16 bases left in between. The CDR3 has 17 residues. Per germline, CDR1 LGHNA and CDR2 YSLEER. The CDR3 bases are TGCGCCAGCAGCCATGACGACATATACCCTAGCACAGATACGCAGTATTTT. Amino acids: CASSHDDIYPSTDTQYF.

This clone has only one observation. As DNA, the CDR3 is TGTGCCAGCAGCCCAAGGACGGGGTCCAACTATGGCTACACCTTC. It encodes CASSPRTGSNYGYTF. The V and J genes are TRBV9 and TRBJ1-2; D uncertain. Trimming removed 4 bases from V and 2 bases from J, with 15 bases in between. The CDR3 consists of 15 residues. Germline CDR1 SGDLS, CDR2 YYNGEE.

The chain is built from TRBV30 and TRBJ2-3; D remains unclear. V shed 1 base and J shed 4 bases, with 12 bases lying between them. The CDR3 is made up of 14 amino acids. Germline CDR1 and CDR2: GTSNPN and SVGIG (reference sequence). Here the CDR3 DNA reads TGTGCCTGGAGTGCGAATTCTAAATCAGATACGCAGTATTTT. It specifies CAWSANSKSDTQYF.

The rearrangement joins TRBV30 to TRBJ1-3; 8 positions match TRBD1. The CDR3 covers 14 residues. V shed 4 bases and J 4 bases; nucleotides not matched to a gene: 6. Germline V gene data show CDR1 as GTSNPN and CDR2 as SVGIG (reference sequence). CDR3 residues: CAWTPTGAGNTIYF. CDR3 nucleotide sequence: TGTGCCTGGACCCCGACAGGGGCAGGAAACACCATATATTTT.

The count of this clone is one. The V gene is TRBV7-2, the J gene TRBJ2-3, with 10 bases identical to TRBD2. The length of the CDR3 is 15 residues. Germline lookup yields CDR1 SGHTA and CDR2 FQGNSA. J was trimmed by 7 bases and V by 0 bases; bases with no gene match: 4. CDR3 nucleotides: TGTGCCAGCAGCTTAGCGCAGCGGGAGGGGTATACGCAGTATTTT. Residues: CASSLAQREGYTQYF.

This chain joins TRBV4-1 and TRBJ2-1, with TRBD1 as a possible D gene (6 bases). CDR1 and CDR2 (germline): MGHRA, YSYEKL. CDR3 length: 14 amino acids. V was pared by 3 bases and J by 12 bases, with 18 bases between. The CDR3, as DNA: TGCGCCAGCAGCCATCCGGACAGCACGCGGCGGCAGTTCTTC. Protein product: CASSHPDSTRRQFF.

This chain links TRBV5-6 with TRBJ1-4; TRBD1 aligns across 9 bases. The CDR3 runs to 14 residues. CDR1 is SGHDT and CDR2 is YYEEEE in the germline V gene. V shed 4 bases, J shed 8 bases, and the junction held 6 bases outside the gene matches. The CDR3 DNA reads as TGTGCCAGCAGCGTGGGACAGGGCCGGGAAAAACTGTTTTTT. This sequence encodes CASSVGQGREKLFF.

V gene TRBV13 combines with J gene TRBJ2-1; 8 bases map to TRBD1. Germline V gene lookup returns CDR1 PRHDT and CDR2 FYEKMQ (reference sequence). Trimming cost V 7 bases and J 4 bases; bases outside gene matches: 6. The CDR3 length is 14 residues. Written as DNA, the CDR3 is TGTGCCAGCACCCGACAGGGGCATTACAATGAGCAGTTCTTC. This translates into CASTRQGHYNEQFF. Supplemented by reference TRBV13 and TRBJ2-1, the full variable domain reads AAGVIQSPRHLIKEKRETATLKCYPIPRHDTVYWYQQGPGQDPQFLISFYEKMQSDKGSIPDRFSAQQFSDYHSELNMSSLELGDSALYFCASTRQGHYNEQFFGPGTRLTVL.

This chain links TRBV28 with TRBJ2-7, with TRBD1 matching 7 bases. The V and J ends lost 7 bases and 0 bases, in that order; junction bases with no gene match: 9. CDR3 length: 15 residues. Per the germline V gene, CDR1 is MDHEN and CDR2 is SYDVKM. The CDR3 is CASTVNGQVSYEQYF. CDR3 DNA sequence: TGTGCCAGCACCGTGAATGGACAGGTCTCCTACGAGCAGTACTTC.

This clone was counted once. The chain employs TRBV7-9 and TRBJ2-3; D call uncertain. Germline V gene lookup returns CDR1 SEHNR and CDR2 FQNEAQ (reference sequence). The length of the CDR3 is 13 residues. Trimming shortened V by 1 base and J by 3 bases, and 5 bases separated the two germline ends. The CDR3 bases are TGTGCCAGCAGCTTAGACCAGACAGATACGCAGTATTTT. Residues: CASSLDQTDTQYF.

The chain recombines TRBV13 with TRBJ1-1; possibly TRBD1 for D (5 bases). Germline CDR1 PRHDT, CDR2 FYEKMQ (reference sequence). The CDR3 runs 13 residues. The V gene lost 6 bases and the J gene lost 0 bases, with 8 bases spanning the gap. The CDR3 coding sequence is TGTGCCAGCAGGGACATTCTGAACACTGAAGCTTTCTTT. Residues: CASRDILNTEAFF.

Only a few counts were recorded for this clone. The chain couples TRBV18 to TRBJ1-6; possibly TRBD1 for D (5 bases). The ends were cut back, 2 bases at V and 10 bases at J, with 12 bases in the middle. Germline loops: CDR1 KGHSH, CDR2 LQKENI. The length of the CDR3 is 14 residues. The CDR3 DNA is TGTGCCAGCTCACCAAATCTCGAGGGGTCACCCCTCCACTTT. Translated, it gives CASSPNLEGSPLHF.

The gene calls are TRBV6-5 and TRBJ2-3; D is uncertain. Trimming stripped 5 bases from V and 2 bases from J, with 8 bases between. Germline CDR1 reads MNHEY; CDR2 reads SVGAGI. This CDR3 region has 13 residues. CDR3 in amino acids: CASSLRTTDTQYF. The CDR3, as DNA: TGTGCCAGCAGTCTGCGTACCACAGATACGCAGTATTTT.

V usage is TRBV12-3 or TRBV12-4 and J usage is TRBJ2-3; D might be TRBD1 or TRBD2, each matching 5 bases. Between the trimmed V and J ends, which lost 6 bases and 10 bases, there was a span of 11 bases. The CDR3 runs 11 residues. CDR3 sequence: CASRAGRAQYF. In DNA, the CDR3 is TGTGCCAGCAGGGCAGGGAGAGCGCAGTATTTT.